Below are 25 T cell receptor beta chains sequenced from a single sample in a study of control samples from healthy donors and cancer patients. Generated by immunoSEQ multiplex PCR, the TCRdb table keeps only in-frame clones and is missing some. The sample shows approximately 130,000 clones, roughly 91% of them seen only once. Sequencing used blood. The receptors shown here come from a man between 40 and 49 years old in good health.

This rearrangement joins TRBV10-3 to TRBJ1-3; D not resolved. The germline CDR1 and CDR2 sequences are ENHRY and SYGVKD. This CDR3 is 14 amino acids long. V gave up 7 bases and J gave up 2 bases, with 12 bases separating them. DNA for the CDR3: TGTGCCATCAAACGGACCAGGCCTGGAAACACCATATATTTT. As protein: CAIKRTRPGNTIYF.

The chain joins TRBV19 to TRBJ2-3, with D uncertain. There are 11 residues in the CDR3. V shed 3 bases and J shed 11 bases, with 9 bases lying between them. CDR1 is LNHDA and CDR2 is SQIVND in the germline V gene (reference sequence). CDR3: CASSIRQMQYF. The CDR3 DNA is TGTGCCAGTAGTATTCGGCAGATGCAGTATTTT.

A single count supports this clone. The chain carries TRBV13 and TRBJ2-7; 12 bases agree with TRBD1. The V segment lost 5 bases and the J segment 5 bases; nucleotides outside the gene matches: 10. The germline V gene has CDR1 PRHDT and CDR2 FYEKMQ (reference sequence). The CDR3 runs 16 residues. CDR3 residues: CASSTLDGTGGHEQYF. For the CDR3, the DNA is TGTGCCAGCAGCACCCTGGACGGGACAGGGGGCCACGAGCAGTACTTC.

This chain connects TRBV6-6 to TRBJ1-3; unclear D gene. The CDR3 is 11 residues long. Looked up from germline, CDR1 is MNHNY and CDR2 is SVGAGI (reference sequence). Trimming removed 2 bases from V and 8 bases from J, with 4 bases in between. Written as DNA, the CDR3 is TGTGCCAGCAGTTACGGAGACACCATATATTTT. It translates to CASSYGDTIYF.

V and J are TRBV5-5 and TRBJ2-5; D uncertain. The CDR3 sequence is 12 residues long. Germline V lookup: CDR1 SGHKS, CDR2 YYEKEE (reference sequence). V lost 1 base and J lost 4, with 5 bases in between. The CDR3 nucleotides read TGTGCCAGCAGCTTGTCTATAGAGACCCAGTACTTC. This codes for CASSLSIETQYF.

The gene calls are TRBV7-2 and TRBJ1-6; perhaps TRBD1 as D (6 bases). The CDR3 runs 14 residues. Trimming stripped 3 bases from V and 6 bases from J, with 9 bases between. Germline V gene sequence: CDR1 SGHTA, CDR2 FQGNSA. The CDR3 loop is CASSFRDTNSPLHF. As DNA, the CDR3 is TGTGCCAGCAGCTTTCGGGACACTAATTCACCCCTCCACTTT.

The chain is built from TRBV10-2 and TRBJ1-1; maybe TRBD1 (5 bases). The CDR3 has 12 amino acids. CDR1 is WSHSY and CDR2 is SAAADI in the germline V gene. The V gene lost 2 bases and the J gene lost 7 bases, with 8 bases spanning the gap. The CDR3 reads CASSEGGGEAFF. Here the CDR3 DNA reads TGCGCCAGCAGTGAGGGGGGTGGTGAAGCTTTCTTT.

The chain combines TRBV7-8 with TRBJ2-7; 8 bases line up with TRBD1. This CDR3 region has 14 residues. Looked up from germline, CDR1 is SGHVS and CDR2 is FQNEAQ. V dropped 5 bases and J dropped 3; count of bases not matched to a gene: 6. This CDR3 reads CASSTGQAFYEQYF. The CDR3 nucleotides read TGTGCCAGCAGCACGGGACAGGCTTTCTACGAGCAGTACTTC.

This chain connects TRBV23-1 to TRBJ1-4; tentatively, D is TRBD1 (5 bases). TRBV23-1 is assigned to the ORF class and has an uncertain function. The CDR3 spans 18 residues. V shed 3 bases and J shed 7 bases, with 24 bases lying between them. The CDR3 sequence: CASSQPGRENSLIEKLFF. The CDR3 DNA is TGCGCCAGCAGTCAGCCGGGGCGAGAGAATTCCCTAATTGAAAAACTGTTTTTT.

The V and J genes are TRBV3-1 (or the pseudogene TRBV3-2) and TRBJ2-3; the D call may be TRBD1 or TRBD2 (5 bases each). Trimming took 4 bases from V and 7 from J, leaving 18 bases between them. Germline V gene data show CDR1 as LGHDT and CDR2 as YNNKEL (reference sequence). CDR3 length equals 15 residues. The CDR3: CASSLGDPTQYTQYF. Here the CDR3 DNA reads TGTGCCAGCAGCCTTGGGGACCCGACCCAATATACGCAGTATTTT.

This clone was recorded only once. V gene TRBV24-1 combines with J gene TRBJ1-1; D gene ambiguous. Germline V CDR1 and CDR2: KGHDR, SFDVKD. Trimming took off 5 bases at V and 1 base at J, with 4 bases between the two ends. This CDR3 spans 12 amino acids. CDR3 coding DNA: TGTGCCACCAGTGCGGGGAACACTGAAGCTTTCTTT. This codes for CATSAGNTEAFF.

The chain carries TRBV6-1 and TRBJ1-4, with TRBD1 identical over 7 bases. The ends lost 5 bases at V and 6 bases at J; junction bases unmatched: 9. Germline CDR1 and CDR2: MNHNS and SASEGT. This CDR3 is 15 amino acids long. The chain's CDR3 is CASSSHYRGDEKLFF. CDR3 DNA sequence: TGTGCCAGCAGTTCCCACTACAGGGGCGATGAAAAACTGTTTTTT.

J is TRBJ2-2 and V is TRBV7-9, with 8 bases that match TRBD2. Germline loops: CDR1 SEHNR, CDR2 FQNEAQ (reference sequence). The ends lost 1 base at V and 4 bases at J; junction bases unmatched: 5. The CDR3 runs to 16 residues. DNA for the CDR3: TGTGCCAGCAGCTTAGAGTCGGGGGGGAGCACCGGGGAGCTGTTTTTT. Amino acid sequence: CASSLESGGSTGELFF.

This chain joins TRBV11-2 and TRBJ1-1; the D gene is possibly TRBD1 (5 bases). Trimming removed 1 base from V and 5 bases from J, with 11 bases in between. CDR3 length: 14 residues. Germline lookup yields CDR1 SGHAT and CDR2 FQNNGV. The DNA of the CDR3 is TGTGCCAGCAGCTTAGTCCCAGGGCAGACTGAAGCTTTCTTT. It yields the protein CASSLVPGQTEAFF.

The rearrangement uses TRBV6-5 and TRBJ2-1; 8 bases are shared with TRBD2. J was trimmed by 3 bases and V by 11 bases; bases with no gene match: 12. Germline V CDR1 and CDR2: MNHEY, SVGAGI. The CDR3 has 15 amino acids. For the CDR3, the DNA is TGTGCCTCGTCGGAGCGGGGGCTCTACTACAATGAGCAGTTCTTC. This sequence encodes CASSERGLYYNEQFF.

CDR3 nucleotides: TGTGCCAGCAGCCAATCGGGGGGCGGTGAGACCCAGTACTTC. Protein sequence: CASSQSGGGETQYF. The rearrangement links TRBV3-1 (or the pseudogene TRBV3-2) to TRBJ2-5, with a tentative D call TRBD2 (7 bases). The germline CDR1 and CDR2 sequences are LGHDT and YNNKEL (reference sequence). This CDR3 region has 14 residues. Trimming cost V 2 bases and J 5 bases, with 12 bases left between them.

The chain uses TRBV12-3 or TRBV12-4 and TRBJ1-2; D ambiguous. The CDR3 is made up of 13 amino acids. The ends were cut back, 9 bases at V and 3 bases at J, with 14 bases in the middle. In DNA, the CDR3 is TGTGCCAGAGAAATAGACACACACTATGGCTACACCTTC. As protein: CAREIDTHYGYTF.

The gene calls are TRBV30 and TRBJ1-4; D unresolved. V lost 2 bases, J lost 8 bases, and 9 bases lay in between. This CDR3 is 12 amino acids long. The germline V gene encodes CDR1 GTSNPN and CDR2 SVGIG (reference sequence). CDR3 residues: CAWSPQTEKLFF. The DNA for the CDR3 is TGTGCCTGGAGTCCCCAGACAGAAAAACTGTTTTTT.

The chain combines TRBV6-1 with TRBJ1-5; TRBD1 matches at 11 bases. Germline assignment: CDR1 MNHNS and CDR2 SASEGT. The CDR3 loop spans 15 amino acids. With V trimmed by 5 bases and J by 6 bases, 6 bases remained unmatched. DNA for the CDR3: TGTGCCAGCAGTTCCGCCGGGACAGGGGGTCAGCCCCAGCATTTT. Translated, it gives CASSSAGTGGQPQHF.

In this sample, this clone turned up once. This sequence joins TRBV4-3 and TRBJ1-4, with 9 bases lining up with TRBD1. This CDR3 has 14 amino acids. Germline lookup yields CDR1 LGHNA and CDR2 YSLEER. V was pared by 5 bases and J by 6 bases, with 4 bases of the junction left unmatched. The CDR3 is CASSNRQGDEKLFF. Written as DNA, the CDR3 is TGCGCCAGCAGCAACCGACAGGGGGATGAAAAACTGTTTTTT.

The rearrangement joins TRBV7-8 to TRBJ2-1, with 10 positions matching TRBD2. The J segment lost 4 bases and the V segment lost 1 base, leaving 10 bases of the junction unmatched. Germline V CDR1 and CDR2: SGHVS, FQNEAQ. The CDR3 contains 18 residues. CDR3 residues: CASSLVPSGGVGYNEQFF. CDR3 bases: TGTGCCAGCAGCTTAGTGCCTAGCGGGGGCGTGGGGTACAATGAGCAGTTCTTC.

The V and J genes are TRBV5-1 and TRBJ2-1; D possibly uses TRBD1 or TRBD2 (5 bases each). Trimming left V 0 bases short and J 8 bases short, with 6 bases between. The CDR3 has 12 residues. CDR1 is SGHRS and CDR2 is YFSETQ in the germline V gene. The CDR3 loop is CASSLVGDEQFF. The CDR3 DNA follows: TGCGCCAGCAGCTTGGTGGGGGATGAGCAGTTCTTC.

CDR3 sequence: CASSTSGGAYEQYF. In DNA, the CDR3 is TGCGCCAGCTCCACGTCAGGGGGCGCGTACGAGCAGTACTTC. The gene calls are TRBV4-1 and TRBJ2-7; 8 nucleotides match TRBD1. J gave up 4 bases and V 8 bases, and 10 bases lay outside the gene matches. The CDR3 is made up of 14 amino acids. The germline CDR1 and CDR2 sequences are MGHRA and YSYEKL.

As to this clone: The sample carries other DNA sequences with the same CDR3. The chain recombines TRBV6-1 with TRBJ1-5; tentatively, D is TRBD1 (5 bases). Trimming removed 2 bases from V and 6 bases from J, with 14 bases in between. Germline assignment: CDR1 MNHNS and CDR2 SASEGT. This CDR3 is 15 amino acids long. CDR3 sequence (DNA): TGTGCCAGCAGTGAATCCGAGGGCGGGGGTCAGCCCCAGCATTTT. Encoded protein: CASSESEGGGQPQHF.

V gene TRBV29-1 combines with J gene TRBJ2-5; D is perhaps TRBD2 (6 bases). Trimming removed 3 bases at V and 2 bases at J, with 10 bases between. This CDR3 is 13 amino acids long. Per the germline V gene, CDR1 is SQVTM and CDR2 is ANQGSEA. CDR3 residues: CSVDPGRQETQYF. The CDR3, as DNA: TGCAGCGTTGACCCAGGGAGGCAAGAGACCCAGTACTTC.